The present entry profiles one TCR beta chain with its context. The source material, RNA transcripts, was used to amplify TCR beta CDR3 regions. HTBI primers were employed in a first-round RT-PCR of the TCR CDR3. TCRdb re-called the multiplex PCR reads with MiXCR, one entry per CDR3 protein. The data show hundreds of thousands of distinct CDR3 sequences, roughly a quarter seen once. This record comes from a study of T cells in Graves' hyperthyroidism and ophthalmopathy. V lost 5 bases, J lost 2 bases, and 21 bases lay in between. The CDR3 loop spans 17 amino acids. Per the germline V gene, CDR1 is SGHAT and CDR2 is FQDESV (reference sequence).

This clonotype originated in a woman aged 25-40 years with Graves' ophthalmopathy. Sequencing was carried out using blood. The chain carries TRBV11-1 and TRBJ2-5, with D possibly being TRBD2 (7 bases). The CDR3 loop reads CASSRLRGGGPQETQYF. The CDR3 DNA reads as TGTGCCAGCAGCCGTTTAAGAGGGGGAGGGCCTCAAGAGACCCAGTACTTC.